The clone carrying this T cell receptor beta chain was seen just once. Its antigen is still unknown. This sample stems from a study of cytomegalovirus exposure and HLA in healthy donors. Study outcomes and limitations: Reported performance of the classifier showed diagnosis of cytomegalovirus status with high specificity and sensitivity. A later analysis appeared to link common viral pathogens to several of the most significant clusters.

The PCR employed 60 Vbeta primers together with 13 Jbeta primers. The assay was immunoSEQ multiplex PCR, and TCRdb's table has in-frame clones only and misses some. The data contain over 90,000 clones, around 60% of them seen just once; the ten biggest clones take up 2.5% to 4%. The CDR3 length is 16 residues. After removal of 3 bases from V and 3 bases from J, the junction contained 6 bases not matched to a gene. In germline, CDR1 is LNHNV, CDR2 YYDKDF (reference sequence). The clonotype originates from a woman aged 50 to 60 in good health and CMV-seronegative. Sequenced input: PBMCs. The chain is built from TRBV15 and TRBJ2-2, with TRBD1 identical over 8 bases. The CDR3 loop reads CATSREQGVHTGELFF. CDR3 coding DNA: TGTGCCACCAGCAGGGAACAGGGGGTGCACACCGGGGAGCTGTTTTTT.